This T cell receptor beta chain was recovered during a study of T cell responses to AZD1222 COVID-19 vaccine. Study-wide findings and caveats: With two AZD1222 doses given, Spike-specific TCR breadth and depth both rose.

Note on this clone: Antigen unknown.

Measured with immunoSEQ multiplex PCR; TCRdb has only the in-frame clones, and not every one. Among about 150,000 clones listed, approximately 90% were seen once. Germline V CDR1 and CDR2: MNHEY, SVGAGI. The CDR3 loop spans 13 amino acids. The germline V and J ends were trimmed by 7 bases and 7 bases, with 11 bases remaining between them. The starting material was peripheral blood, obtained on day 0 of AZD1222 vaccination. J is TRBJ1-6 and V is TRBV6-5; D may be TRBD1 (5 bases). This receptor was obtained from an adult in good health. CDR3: CASKAGPNSPLHF. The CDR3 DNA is TGTGCCAGCAAAGCAGGGCCAAATTCACCCCTCCACTTT.